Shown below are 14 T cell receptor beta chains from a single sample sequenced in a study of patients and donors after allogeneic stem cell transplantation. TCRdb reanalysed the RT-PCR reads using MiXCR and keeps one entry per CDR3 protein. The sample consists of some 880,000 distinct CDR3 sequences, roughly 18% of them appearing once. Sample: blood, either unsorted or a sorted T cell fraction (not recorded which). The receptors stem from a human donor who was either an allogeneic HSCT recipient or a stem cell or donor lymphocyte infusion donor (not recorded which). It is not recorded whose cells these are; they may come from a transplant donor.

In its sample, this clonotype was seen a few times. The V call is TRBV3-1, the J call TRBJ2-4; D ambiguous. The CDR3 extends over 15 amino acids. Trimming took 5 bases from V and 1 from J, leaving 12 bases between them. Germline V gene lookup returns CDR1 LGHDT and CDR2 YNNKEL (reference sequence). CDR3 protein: CASSLNTVAKNIQYF. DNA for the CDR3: TGTGCCAGCAGCTTAAACACGGTGGCCAAAAACATTCAGTACTTC. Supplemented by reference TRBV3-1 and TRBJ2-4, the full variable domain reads DTAVSQTPKYLVTQMGNDKSIKCEQNLGHDTMYWYKQDSKKFLKIMFSYNNKELIINETVPNRFSPKSPDKAHLNLHINSLELGDSAVYFCASSLNTVAKNIQYFGAGTRLSVL.

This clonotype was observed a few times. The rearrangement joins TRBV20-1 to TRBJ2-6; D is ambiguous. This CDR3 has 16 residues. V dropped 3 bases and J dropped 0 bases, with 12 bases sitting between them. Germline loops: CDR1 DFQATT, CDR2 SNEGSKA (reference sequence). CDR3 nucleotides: TGCAGTGCTAGGCGCCCAAGACTCTCTGGGGCCAACGTCCTGACTTTC. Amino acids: CSARRPRLSGANVLTF.

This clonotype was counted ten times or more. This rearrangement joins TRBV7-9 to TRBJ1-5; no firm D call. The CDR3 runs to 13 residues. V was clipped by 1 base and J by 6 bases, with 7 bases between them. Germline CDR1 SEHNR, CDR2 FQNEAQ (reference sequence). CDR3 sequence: CASSLGKGQPQHF. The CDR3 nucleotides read TGTGCCAGCAGCTTAGGGAAGGGTCAGCCCCAGCATTTT.

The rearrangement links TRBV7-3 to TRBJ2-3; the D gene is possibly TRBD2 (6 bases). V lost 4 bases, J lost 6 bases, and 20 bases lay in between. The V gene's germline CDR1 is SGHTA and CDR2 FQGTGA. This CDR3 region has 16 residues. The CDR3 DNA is TGTGCCAGCAGCTCCCGGGCGGGGAGACCTCCGGATACGCAGTATTTT. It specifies CASSSRAGRPPDTQYF.

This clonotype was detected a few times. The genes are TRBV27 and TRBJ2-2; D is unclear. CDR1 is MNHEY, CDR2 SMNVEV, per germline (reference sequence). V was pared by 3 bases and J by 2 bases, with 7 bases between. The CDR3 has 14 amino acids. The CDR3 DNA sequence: TGTGCCAGCAGTTTTGGGCGAAACACCGGGGAGCTGTTTTTT. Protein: CASSFGRNTGELFF.

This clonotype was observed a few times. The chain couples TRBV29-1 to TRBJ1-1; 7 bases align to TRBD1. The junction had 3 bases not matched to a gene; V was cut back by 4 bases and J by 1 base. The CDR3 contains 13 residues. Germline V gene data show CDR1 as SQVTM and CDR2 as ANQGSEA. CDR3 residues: CSVADRSNTEAFF. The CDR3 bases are TGCAGCGTTGCGGACAGGTCGAACACTGAAGCTTTCTTT.

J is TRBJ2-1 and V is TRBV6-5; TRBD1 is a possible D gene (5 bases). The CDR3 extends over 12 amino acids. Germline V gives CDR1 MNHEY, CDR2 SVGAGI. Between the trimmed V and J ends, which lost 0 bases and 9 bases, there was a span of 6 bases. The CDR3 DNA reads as TGTGCCAGCAGTTACTCAAGGGGTGAGCAGTTCTTC. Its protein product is CASSYSRGEQFF.

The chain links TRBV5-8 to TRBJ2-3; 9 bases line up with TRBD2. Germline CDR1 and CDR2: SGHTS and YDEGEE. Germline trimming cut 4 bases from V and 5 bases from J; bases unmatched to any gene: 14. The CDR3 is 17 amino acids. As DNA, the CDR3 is TGTGCCAGCAGCCGGCCGATGGTAGCGGGGGCGGGAGATACGCAGTATTTT. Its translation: CASSRPMVAGAGDTQYF.

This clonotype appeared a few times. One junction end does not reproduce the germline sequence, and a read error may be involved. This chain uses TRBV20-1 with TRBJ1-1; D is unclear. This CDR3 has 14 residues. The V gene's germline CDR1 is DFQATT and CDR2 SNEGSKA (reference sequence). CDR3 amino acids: CSARDRRIYTDAFF. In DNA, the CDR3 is TGCAGTGCTAGAGATCGACGGATCTACACTGATGCTTTCTTT.

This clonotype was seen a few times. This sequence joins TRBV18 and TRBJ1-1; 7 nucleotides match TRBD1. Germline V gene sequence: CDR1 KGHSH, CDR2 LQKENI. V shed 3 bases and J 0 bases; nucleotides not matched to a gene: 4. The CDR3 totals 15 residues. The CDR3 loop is CASSPLGQLNTEAFF. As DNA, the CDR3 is TGTGCCAGCTCACCCCTGGGACAGTTGAACACTGAAGCTTTCTTT.

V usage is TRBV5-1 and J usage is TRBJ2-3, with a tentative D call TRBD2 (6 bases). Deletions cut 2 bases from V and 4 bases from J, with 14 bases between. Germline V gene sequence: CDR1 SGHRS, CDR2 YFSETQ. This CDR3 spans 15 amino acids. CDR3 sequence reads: CASSFSGVPPDTQYF. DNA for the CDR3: TGCGCCAGCAGCTTCTCGGGAGTGCCACCAGATACGCAGTATTTT. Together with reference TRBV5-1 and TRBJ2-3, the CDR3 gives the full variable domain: KAGVTQTPRYLIKTRGQQVTLSCSPISGHRSVSWYQQTPGQGLQFLFEYFSETQRNKGNFPGRFSGRQFSNSRSEMNVSTLELGDSALYLCASSFSGVPPDTQYFGPGTRLTVL.

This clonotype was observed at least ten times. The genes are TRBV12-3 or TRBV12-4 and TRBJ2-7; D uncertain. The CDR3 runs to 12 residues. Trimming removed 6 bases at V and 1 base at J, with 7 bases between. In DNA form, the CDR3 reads TGTGCCAGCAGGGGTTTTTCCTACGAGCAGTACTTC. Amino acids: CASRGFSYEQYF.

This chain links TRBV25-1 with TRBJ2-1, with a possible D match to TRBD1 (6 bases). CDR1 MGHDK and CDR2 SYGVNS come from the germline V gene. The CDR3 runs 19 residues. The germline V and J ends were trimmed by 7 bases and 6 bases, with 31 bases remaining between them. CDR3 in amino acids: CASIRRTAELALTTNEQFF. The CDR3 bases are TGTGCCAGCATTAGAAGGACAGCCGAATTAGCCCTTACGACCAATGAGCAGTTCTTC.

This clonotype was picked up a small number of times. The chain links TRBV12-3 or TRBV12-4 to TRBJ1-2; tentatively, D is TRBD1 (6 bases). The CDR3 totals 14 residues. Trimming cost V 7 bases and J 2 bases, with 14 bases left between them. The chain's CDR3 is CASTYRGRNYGYTF. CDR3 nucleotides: TGTGCCAGCACCTACCGGGGGCGGAACTATGGCTACACCTTC.